These 7 T cell receptor beta chains came from one sample sequenced in a study of OX40 agonist ivuxolimab in advanced cancers. Profiling relied on immunoSEQ multiplex PCR, and the TCRdb table lists in-frame clones only, not all of them. The sample yields approximately 77,000 clones, around 93% seen once. This specimen was CD4+ or CD8+ T cells sorted from blood, taken in a trial of the OX40 agonist ivuxolimab. These receptors originate from an adult with an advanced solid tumor such as melanoma, head and neck, liver or kidney cancer.

J is TRBJ2-7 and V is TRBV7-3; no clear D. CDR1 and CDR2 from the germline V gene are SGHTA and FQGTGA. The length of the CDR3 is 13 residues. V was cut by 0 bases and J by 3 bases, with 6 bases left in between. DNA of the CDR3: TGTGCCAGCAGCTTAACGCACAACTACGAGCAGTACTTC. This codes for CASSLTHNYEQYF.

The rearrangement joins TRBV5-1 to TRBJ1-4; 7 bases map to TRBD1. There are 15 residues in the CDR3. Germline assignment: CDR1 SGHRS and CDR2 YFSETQ. V lost 4 bases to trimming and J lost 7 bases; unmatched junction nucleotides: 10. As DNA, the CDR3 is TGCGCCAGCAGCCGTGATGGACAGGAAGGTGAAAAACTGTTTTTT. Translating gives CASSRDGQEGEKLFF.

The chain is built from TRBV6-5 and TRBJ1-2; perhaps TRBD1 as D (6 bases). Germline values: CDR1 MNHEY, CDR2 SVGAGI. The CDR3 loop spans 13 amino acids. V gave up 2 bases and J gave up 12 bases, with 16 bases separating them. For the CDR3, the DNA is TGTGCCAGCAGTTACATTCGACAGGCGTTGGACACCTTC. As protein: CASSYIRQALDTF.

This rearrangement joins TRBV11-2 to TRBJ2-3, with no clear D. V shed 0 bases and J shed 0 bases, with 4 bases lying between them. Germline loops: CDR1 SGHAT, CDR2 FQNNGV. CDR3 length equals 14 residues. CDR3 nucleotide sequence: TGTGCCAGCAGCTTAGAACTTAGCACAGATACGCAGTATTTT. This translates into CASSLELSTDTQYF.

The V gene is TRBV5-4, the J gene TRBJ2-2, with D unclear. The CDR3 is 14 residues long. The germline V gene encodes CDR1 SGHNT and CDR2 YYREEE (reference sequence). V gave up 3 bases and J gave up 3 bases, with 9 bases separating them. In DNA, the CDR3 is TGTGCCAGCAGCTCCGTCTTGGACACCGGGGAGCTGTTTTTT. It translates to CASSSVLDTGELFF.

This clone was counted a single time. The rearrangement joins TRBV5-1 to TRBJ1-2, with D uncertain. Between the trimmed V and J ends, which lost 2 bases and 7 bases, there was a span of 15 bases. The CDR3 is 14 residues long. In germline, CDR1 is SGHRS, CDR2 YFSETQ. The CDR3: CASSFPDIAGGYTF. CDR3 nucleotides: TGCGCCAGCAGCTTCCCCGACATCGCGGGTGGCTACACCTTC. Based on the CDR3 plus reference TRBV5-1 and TRBJ1-2, the full variable domain is KAGVTQTPRYLIKTRGQQVTLSCSPISGHRSVSWYQQTPGQGLQFLFEYFSETQRNKGNFPGRFSGRQFSNSRSEMNVSTLELGDSALYLCASSFPDIAGGYTFGSGTRLTVV.

The chain has TRBV11-3 and TRBJ2-7; 10 bases line up with TRBD2. This CDR3 has 12 amino acids. The germline gives CDR1 SGHNT, CDR2 YENEEA. With V trimmed by 5 bases and J by 12 bases, 7 bases remained unmatched. Here the CDR3 DNA reads TGTGCCAGCAGCGGGAGCGGGAGGGCCCCGTACTTC. Residues: CASSGSGRAPYF.